This TCR beta chain was captured by sequencing in a study of T cell repertoires in cytomegalovirus infection. A few counts support this clonotype. Its antigen is not identified. Study-level results: Cumulative public TCR beta family frequency identified CMV carriers with the relevant HLA.

The CDR3 has 17 amino acids. The junction had 5 bases not matched to a gene; V was cut back by 2 bases and J by 3 bases. Germline V gives CDR1 SEHNR, CDR2 FQNEAQ (reference sequence). MiXCR, applied by TCRdb to the reads, yields one record per CDR3 protein. The table has around 530,000 distinct CDR3 sequences, around 27% seen once. The specimen sequenced was PBMCs. The chain joins TRBV7-9 to TRBJ2-1; TRBD2 aligns across 12 bases. This TCR derives from a human donor in good health (CMV status not recorded). Some clones in this sample may be carry-over from other donors' samples. The CDR3 is CASSLRLAGGLYNEQFF. The CDR3 bases are TGTGCCAGCAGCTTACGCCTAGCGGGAGGGCTCTACAATGAGCAGTTCTTC.